The rows below give T cell receptor beta chains drawn from one sample of a study of blood T cell repertoires in COVID-19. Data came from immunoSEQ multiplex PCR; TCRdb stores just in-frame clones and leaves some out. The data contain more than 150,000 clones, 80% to 90% of them singletons. Sequencing input: peripheral blood. These receptor sequences come from a man aged 70 or older with active or convalescent COVID-19. Both conserved end residues are part of each CDR3. A D gene is named only where the DNA matches it firmly. A row's size may be missing; if present it is once, few, many or a size class.

>TRBJ1-4|TRBD1|.|TRBV4-3
TGCGCCAGCAGCCGGCACTCGAACAGGGGATTGACTAATGAAAAACTGTTTTTT
CASSRHSNRGLTNEKLFF
>TRBJ1-1|TRBD1|.|TRBV19
TGTGCCAGCGAGGGGGACAGGGTGGGGAACACTGAAGCTTTCTTT
CASEGDRVGNTEAFF
>TRBJ1-1|.|once|TRBV4-3
TGCGCCAGCAGCCGAGGACAAGCTGAAGCTTTCTTT
CASSRGQAEAFF
>TRBJ2-5|TRBD2|.|TRBV11-2
TGTGCCAGCAGCTTAGGACTAGCCGAACAAGAGACCCAGTACTTC
CASSLGLAEQETQYF
>TRBJ2-7|TRBD1|.|TRBV6-5
TGTGCCAGCAGACTAGACAGGGGGGGGTCCTACGAGCAGTACTTC
CASRLDRGGSYEQYF
>TRBJ1-1|.|.|TRBV15
TGTGCCACCAGCAGACAGGCTATGAACACTGAAGCTTTCTTT
CATSRQAMNTEAFF
>TRBJ1-1|.|once|TRBV29-1
TGCAGCGTCCACGGTCGGGACACTGAAGCTTTCTTT
CSVHGRDTEAFF
>TRBJ1-1|.|.|TRBV18
TGTGCCAGCACCTCAGGCGTTGGGGCCTGGATGAACACTGAAGCTTTCTTT
CASTSGVGAWMNTEAFF
>TRBJ2-3|TRBD1|.|TRBV28
TGTGCCAGCAGTTACTGGACAGGGGGAGCAGATACGCAGTATTTT
CASSYWTGGADTQYF
>TRBJ1-2|TRBD1|.|TRBV15
TGTGCCACCAGTACGGACAGGGGAGGCTATGGCTACACCTTC
CATSTDRGGYGYTF
>TRBJ1-2|TRBD1|.|TRBV6-6
TGTGCCAGCAGCCGACAAGAAGGGACAGGGGATAACTATGGCTACACCTTC
CASSRQEGTGDNYGYTF